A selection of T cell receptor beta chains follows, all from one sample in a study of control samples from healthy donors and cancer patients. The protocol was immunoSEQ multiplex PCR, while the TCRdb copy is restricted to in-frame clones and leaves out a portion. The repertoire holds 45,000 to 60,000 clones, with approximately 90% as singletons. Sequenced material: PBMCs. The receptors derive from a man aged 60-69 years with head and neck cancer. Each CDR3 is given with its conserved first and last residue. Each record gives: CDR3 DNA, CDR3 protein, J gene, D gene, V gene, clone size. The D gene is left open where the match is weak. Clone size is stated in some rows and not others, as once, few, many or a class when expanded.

TGTGCCAGCTGTGCGGGGGGCAGGGGGCGGATCGGGGAGCTGTTTTTT,CASCAGGRGRIGELFF,TRBJ2-2,NA,TRBV28,NA
TGTGCCAGCAAAGGGGATACGCAGTATTTT,CASKGDTQYF,TRBJ2-3,NA,TRBV2,NA
TGTGCCAGCAGCTCCCGCGGAGGGTCCACCTACGAGCAGTACTTC,CASSSRGGSTYEQYF,TRBJ2-7,NA,TRBV7-8,NA
TGTGCCAGCAGCCTTGGGAGACCGCAATATAATTCACCCCTCCACTTT,CASSLGRPQYNSPLHF,TRBJ1-6,NA,TRBV7-2,once
TGTGCCAGCAGCTCAGGACAGGATTCCTGGGGCCAGTACTTC,CASSSGQDSWGQYF,TRBJ2-5,TRBD1,TRBV28,NA
TGTGCCAGCAGCTTGGGTCTCGTCACCTCTGGGGCCAACGTCCTGACTTTC,CASSLGLVTSGANVLTF,TRBJ2-6,NA,TRBV5-5,NA
TGTGCCAGCAGACAACTGGGGACTAGCGGGAGAAATGAGCAGTTCTTC,CASRQLGTSGRNEQFF,TRBJ2-1,TRBD2,TRBV27,NA
TGTGCCTGGAGTTCCGACGGCGCAGGGGGTAAGCAGTTCTTC,CAWSSDGAGGKQFF,TRBJ2-1,TRBD1,TRBV30,NA
TGTGCCAGCAGCTCGAATAAGGGGGAGCAGTACTTC,CASSSNKGEQYF,TRBJ2-7,NA,TRBV7-6,NA
TGTGCCTGGAGTCCAGGGCACAATGAGCAGTTCTTC,CAWSPGHNEQFF,TRBJ2-1,NA,TRBV30,NA
TGTGCCAGCAGCCTGACAGCCTACGAGCAGTACTTC,CASSLTAYEQYF,TRBJ2-7,NA,TRBV5-6,NA
TGTGCCAGCAGTCCGACTCGAAGGGGGCATGGCTATGGCTACACCTTC,CASSPTRRGHGYGYTF,TRBJ1-2,TRBD1,TRBV27,NA
TGCAGCGTTGTTGCCCAAAACTATGGCTACACCTTC,CSVVAQNYGYTF,TRBJ1-2,NA,TRBV29-1,NA
TGTGCCAGCAGCTTAAAAGGGGGCGATACGCAGTATTTT,CASSLKGGDTQYF,TRBJ2-3,TRBD1,TRBV5-6,NA
TGTGCCACCAGCAGACCGGGACAGGGGAACACTGAAGCTTTCTTT,CATSRPGQGNTEAFF,TRBJ1-1,TRBD1,TRBV15,NA
TGTGCCAGCAGCCCGCTAGCGGGAAGGTGGGATACGCAGTATTTT,CASSPLAGRWDTQYF,TRBJ2-3,TRBD2,TRBV14,NA
TGTGCCAGCTCTCTAACCGGGACAGGGCCATACGAGCAGTACTTC,CASSLTGTGPYEQYF,TRBJ2-7,TRBD1,TRBV11-2,NA
TGTGCCTGGAGTACCGGACAGCTAACAAACGAGCAGTACTTC,CAWSTGQLTNEQYF,TRBJ2-7,NA,TRBV30,NA
TGTGCCAGCAGCTCCGTAGCGCCCCGGGCAGAGACCCAGTACTTC,CASSSVAPRAETQYF,TRBJ2-5,NA,TRBV7-6,NA
TGTGCCAGCAGCTTACCAGGGGGAGAGACCCAGTACTTC,CASSLPGGETQYF,TRBJ2-5,TRBD1,TRBV7-2,NA
TGTGCCAGCTCACCCTCCGGACAGGACAATGAGCAGTTCTTC,CASSPSGQDNEQFF,TRBJ2-1,TRBD1,TRBV18,NA
TGTGCCAGCAGTGAAGCCTACCCGTCCCTAGGTCGGGGGGGCGATGAGCAGTTCTTC,CASSEAYPSLGRGGDEQFF,TRBJ2-1,TRBD2,TRBV6-1,NA
TGTGCCAGCAACCAACAGGGTGGTAACGAGCAGTACTTC,CASNQQGGNEQYF,TRBJ2-7,NA,TRBV2,NA
TGCGCCACCGAACGGACAGGCAATCCCTATGGCTACACCTTC,CATERTGNPYGYTF,TRBJ1-2,TRBD1,TRBV23-1,NA
TGTGCCAGCAGTTTCACCCCACGAACTGAAGCTTTCTTT,CASSFTPRTEAFF,TRBJ1-1,NA,TRBV12-3/TRBV12-4,NA
TGTGCCAGCGGGGGGGTACTATACAATGAGCAGTTCTTC,CASGGVLYNEQFF,TRBJ2-1,TRBD2,TRBV2,NA
TGTGCCAGCAGCTTAGATCAAGGGGGGACCCGATACACCGGGGAGCTGTTTTTT,CASSLDQGGTRYTGELFF,TRBJ2-2,NA,TRBV11-3,NA
TGTGCCAGCAGACACACAGCGGAGGGTTACAATGAGCAGTTCTTC,CASRHTAEGYNEQFF,TRBJ2-1,NA,TRBV6-5,NA
TGTGCCAGCAGTCACGGACAGCCCGGGACTGAAGCTTTCTTT,CASSHGQPGTEAFF,TRBJ1-1,NA,TRBV6-6,NA
TGTGCCAGTAGAGGACTAGCGGGAGGCAACTACAATGAGCAGTTCTTC,CASRGLAGGNYNEQFF,TRBJ2-1,TRBD2,TRBV19,NA
TGCGCCAGCAGCTTTGGCTCCGGGACAGGGGTAAGAACTGAAGCTTTCTTT,CASSFGSGTGVRTEAFF,TRBJ1-1,TRBD1,TRBV5-1,NA
TGTGCCAGCAGTGGGATTGTGAACACTGAAGCTTTCTTT,CASSGIVNTEAFF,TRBJ1-1,NA,TRBV2,once
TGTGCCAGCAGCTTAGCAGCGGGGGACAATGAGCAGTTCTTC,CASSLAAGDNEQFF,TRBJ2-1,TRBD2,TRBV7-2,NA
TGTGCCAGTAGCCCGGACCAAGAGACCCAGTACTTC,CASSPDQETQYF,TRBJ2-5,NA,TRBV19,NA
TGTGCCAGCAGCTTAATTTTGGCGGGAGGGAGGGGAGAGACCCAGTACTTC,CASSLILAGGRGETQYF,TRBJ2-5,TRBD2,TRBV7-3,NA
TGTGCCAGCAGAACAAGGGACAGCTATGGCTACACCTTC,CASRTRDSYGYTF,TRBJ1-2,TRBD1,TRBV28,NA
TGCGCCAGTTCGACAGCGACCATGAACACTGAAGCTTTCTTT,CASSTATMNTEAFF,TRBJ1-1,NA,TRBV5-1,medium-sized
TGTGCCAGCAGTTCTCCGGGACGGGGCACAGATACGCAGTATTTT,CASSSPGRGTDTQYF,TRBJ2-3,NA,TRBV28,NA
TGCGCCAGCGCGGCTCCGGGAACAAGAGCACGGGAGCAGTACTTC,CASAAPGTRAREQYF,TRBJ2-7,NA,TRBV5-1,NA
TGCGCCAGCAGCCAAGATCGCCAGGGGCTTTCTGGAAACACCATATATTTT,CASSQDRQGLSGNTIYF,TRBJ1-3,NA,TRBV4-1,NA
TGTGCCTGGAAAGTAGCCGGCTACGAGCAGTACTTC,CAWKVAGYEQYF,TRBJ2-7,NA,TRBV30,NA
TGTGCCAGCTCACCAGAGGACAGTCTAATGAACACTGAAGCTTTCTTT,CASSPEDSLMNTEAFF,TRBJ1-1,NA,TRBV18,NA
TGTGCCAGCTCACCTCGGCCCCCGGTGGCAGGGGAAGATACGCAGTATTTT,CASSPRPPVAGEDTQYF,TRBJ2-3,NA,TRBV18,NA
TGTGCCAGCAGTCGACTAGCTGGTTGGGAGCAGTACTTC,CASSRLAGWEQYF,TRBJ2-7,TRBD2,TRBV27,NA
TGTGCCAGCAGCTTAATGGGGGTGGATACGCAGTATTTT,CASSLMGVDTQYF,TRBJ2-3,NA,TRBV7-3,NA
TGCAGCGTCGCAGACAGGGTACACCAACAGACCCAGTACTTC,CSVADRVHQQTQYF,TRBJ2-5,TRBD1,TRBV29-1,NA
TGTGCCAGCAAGACGGGGCTAGCGGGGGGCATATACAATGAGCAGTTCTTC,CASKTGLAGGIYNEQFF,TRBJ2-1,TRBD2,TRBV2,NA
TGTGCCTGGATAAACAGGGGAACCTCCTACGAGCAGTACTTC,CAWINRGTSYEQYF,TRBJ2-7,TRBD1,TRBV30,NA
TGTGCCAGCAGCCAAGATTCCCAGGGGCGGTCGTACGGCTACACCTTC,CASSQDSQGRSYGYTF,TRBJ1-2,NA,TRBV4-2,NA
TGTGCCAGCAGCGTATCTGGTTCCTACAATGAGCAGTTCTTC,CASSVSGSYNEQFF,TRBJ2-1,NA,TRBV9,NA
TGTGCCAGCAGCCATCCCCAGGGGGCCTACAATGAGCAGTTCTTC,CASSHPQGAYNEQFF,TRBJ2-1,TRBD1,TRBV5-4,NA
TGTGCCAGCAGTACTCAACTAGCGGGAGACACAGATACGCAGTATTTT,CASSTQLAGDTDTQYF,TRBJ2-3,TRBD2,TRBV28,few
TGTGCCATCAGTGATGCGGGAAGTGGGACAGGGGTACAGGAGACCCAGTACTTC,CAISDAGSGTGVQETQYF,TRBJ2-5,TRBD1,TRBV10-3,NA
TGTGCCAGCAGCTTGGGGGCAGTTAGTGATACGCAGTATTTT,CASSLGAVSDTQYF,TRBJ2-3,NA,TRBV11-3,once